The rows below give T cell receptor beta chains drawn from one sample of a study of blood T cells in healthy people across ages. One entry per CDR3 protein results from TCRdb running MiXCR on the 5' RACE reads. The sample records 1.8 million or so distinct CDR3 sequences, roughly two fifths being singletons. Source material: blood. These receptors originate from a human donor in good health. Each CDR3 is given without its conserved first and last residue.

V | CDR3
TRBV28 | ASSYSGGGQTQY
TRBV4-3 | ASSQETRVTDTQY
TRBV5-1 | ASSGRDVYNEQF
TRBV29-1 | SVEVGLNTQY
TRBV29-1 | SVCTYKAGGNEETQY
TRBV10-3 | AITSTRTPTDTQY
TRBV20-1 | SASSSGGNQPQH
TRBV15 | ATGTWDAKSTDTQY
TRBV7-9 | ASSSGRMNTGELF
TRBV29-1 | SVTWNTEAF
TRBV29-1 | SVVLLDREGTDTQY
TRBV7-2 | ASSFLGLSYNEQF
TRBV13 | VSSLRDGLNTEAF
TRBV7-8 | ASSFLDGLADTQY
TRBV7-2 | ASSLGGRGGTRGNTQY
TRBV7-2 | AGSLEGGYISLT
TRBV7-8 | ASSLNRGSNYEQY
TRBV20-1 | SASDGISGANVLT
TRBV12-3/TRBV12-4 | ASSGQGGKPFLYNEQF
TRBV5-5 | ASSLFQTSNQPQH
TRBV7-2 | ASNFRVLGNEQF
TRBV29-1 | SVQDRGREKLF
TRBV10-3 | AIRESQGREKNGYT
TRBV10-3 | AISGGAGADTEAF
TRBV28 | ASRHGTGRTYEQY
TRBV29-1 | SVVGDSYEQY
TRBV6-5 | ASSYIPGQRLYGYT
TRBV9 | ASSVAPGRGGETQY
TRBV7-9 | ASSLSTGERGYT
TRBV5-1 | ASSLYVGEVTEAF
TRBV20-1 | SAQTSGEETPY
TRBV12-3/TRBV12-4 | ASSPQGLIGYT
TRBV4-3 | ASSQERPYQETQY
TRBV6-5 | ASRMDRSPGELF
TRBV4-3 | ASSQDGTRYGYT
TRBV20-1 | SARAGGSEAF
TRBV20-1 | SASSGQGRPQH
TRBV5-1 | ASSKLGQGFSGANVLT
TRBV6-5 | ASSSLSSSDTQY
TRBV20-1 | SARDTGLQETQY
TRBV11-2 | ASSLVGQGAPYEQY